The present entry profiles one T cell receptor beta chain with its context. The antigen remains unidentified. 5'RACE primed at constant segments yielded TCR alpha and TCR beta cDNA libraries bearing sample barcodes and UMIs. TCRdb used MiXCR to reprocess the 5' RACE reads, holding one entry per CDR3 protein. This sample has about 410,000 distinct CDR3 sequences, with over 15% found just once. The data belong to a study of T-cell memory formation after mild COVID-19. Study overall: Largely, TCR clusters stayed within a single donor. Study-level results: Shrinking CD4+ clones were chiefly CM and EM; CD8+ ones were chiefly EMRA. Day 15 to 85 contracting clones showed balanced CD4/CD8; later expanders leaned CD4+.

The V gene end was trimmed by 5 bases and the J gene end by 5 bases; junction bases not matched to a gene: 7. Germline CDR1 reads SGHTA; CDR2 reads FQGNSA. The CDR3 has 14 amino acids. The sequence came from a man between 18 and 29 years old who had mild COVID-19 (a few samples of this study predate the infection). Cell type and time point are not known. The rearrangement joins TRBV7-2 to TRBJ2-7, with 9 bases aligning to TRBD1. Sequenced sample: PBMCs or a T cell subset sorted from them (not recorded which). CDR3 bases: TGTGCCAGCAGCAAACGGGACAGGGCTGACGAGCAGTACTTC. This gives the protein CASSKRDRADEQYF.